This entry lists 16 T cell receptor beta chains sequenced from one sample in a study of T cell changes during pregnancy in multiple sclerosis. The method was immunoSEQ multiplex PCR; TCRdb's version includes in-frame clones alone and lacks a portion of them. The repertoire holds roughly 35,000 clones, with 90% as singletons. The sequencing used CD8+ T cells from peripheral blood mononuclear cells, collected before pregnancy. These receptors came from a female donor with multiple sclerosis, enrolled in a pregnancy study.

The chain uses TRBV7-9 and TRBJ2-1; the D gene is possibly TRBD2 (7 bases). CDR1 and CDR2 from the germline V gene are SEHNR and FQNEAQ (reference sequence). The CDR3 runs to 16 residues. V was cut by 1 base and J by 4 bases, with 14 bases left in between. CDR3 in amino acids: CASSLVTGGIYNEQFF. In DNA, the CDR3 is TGTGCCAGCAGCTTAGTGACGGGGGGCATATACAATGAGCAGTTCTTC. Full variable domain (rest looked up from reference TRBV7-9 and TRBJ2-1): DTGVSQNPRHKITKRGQNVTFRCDPISEHNRLYWYRQTLGQGPEFLTYFQNEAQLEKSRLLSDRFSAERPKGSFSTLEIQRTEQGDSAMYLCASSLVTGGIYNEQFFGPGTRLTVL.

This sequence joins TRBV10-2 and TRBJ1-2, with TRBD1 matching 8 bases. The CDR3 spans 14 residues. The V and J ends lost 6 bases and 5 bases, in that order; junction bases with no gene match: 8. CDR1 is WSHSY and CDR2 is SAAADI in the germline V gene. The CDR3 DNA sequence: TGCGCCAGCAGGGACCGGGACAGGCATTATGGCTACACCTTC. The encoded protein is CASRDRDRHYGYTF.

The V call is TRBV19, the J call TRBJ1-2, with a possible D match to TRBD1 (6 bases). The V and J ends lost 6 bases and 2 bases respectively, with 13 bases between them. The CDR3 is 14 amino acids. Germline V CDR1 and CDR2: LNHDA, SQIVND (reference sequence). DNA of the CDR3: TGTGCCAGTAGCCTACAGGGAGGGAACTATGGCTACACCTTC. It specifies CASSLQGGNYGYTF. The full variable domain, in which reference TRBV19 and TRBJ1-2 provide the parts outside the CDR3, is DGGITQSPKYLFRKEGQNVTLSCEQNLNHDAMYWYRQDPGQGLRLIYYSQIVNDFQKGDIAEGYSVSREKKESFPLTVTSAQKNPTAFYLCASSLQGGNYGYTFGSGTRLTVV.

V gene TRBV6-4 combines with J gene TRBJ2-1, with D tentatively TRBD2 (5 bases). Germline V gene sequence: CDR1 MRHNA, CDR2 SNTAGT. The CDR3 runs 15 residues. V was pared by 4 bases and J by 5 bases, with 15 bases between. The CDR3 coding sequence is TGTGCCAGCAGTGTATCCGGGATCCTAAACAATGAGCAGTTCTTC. Amino acids: CASSVSGILNNEQFF.

This chain uses TRBV9 with TRBJ1-3; D not resolved. Trimming removed 3 bases from V and 9 bases from J, with 16 bases in between. Germline loops: CDR1 SGDLS, CDR2 YYNGEE. This CDR3 has 14 residues. The CDR3 nucleotides are TGTGCCAGCAGCGCTAGCACTCTATTGGGCACCATATATTTT. It yields the protein CASSASTLLGTIYF.

The CDR3 nucleotides are TGTGCCAGCAGTTACGGACAGGGCTTCCGCGAAAAACTGTTTTTT. Translating gives CASSYGQGFREKLFF. This chain links TRBV6-5 with TRBJ1-4; 8 bases line up with TRBD1. Germline trimming cut 2 bases from V and 8 bases from J; bases unmatched to any gene: 7. The CDR3 runs 15 residues. Germline loops: CDR1 MNHEY, CDR2 SVGAGI.

This clone was detected only once. J is TRBJ2-7 and V is TRBV27; D is possibly TRBD1 (6 bases). This CDR3 region has 13 residues. V was shortened by 6 bases and J by 1 base, with 10 bases between the two germline ends. Germline V lookup: CDR1 MNHEY, CDR2 SMNVEV (reference sequence). The CDR3 loop reads CASSSTGSYEQYF. The CDR3 DNA follows: TGTGCCAGCAGCTCCACAGGGTCCTACGAGCAGTACTTC.

This clone has a single count. V usage is TRBV5-1 and J usage is TRBJ2-5; 7 positions agree with TRBD1. The CDR3 loop spans 15 amino acids. The V and J ends lost 4 bases and 2 bases, in that order; junction bases with no gene match: 8. The V gene's germline CDR1 is SGHRS and CDR2 YFSETQ. The DNA of the CDR3 is TGCGCCAGCAGCCCCCTCGGGACAGATCAAGAGACCCAGTACTTC. Translated: CASSPLGTDQETQYF. Filled out from reference TRBV5-1 and TRBJ2-5, the complete variable domain reads KAGVTQTPRYLIKTRGQQVTLSCSPISGHRSVSWYQQTPGQGLQFLFEYFSETQRNKGNFPGRFSGRQFSNSRSEMNVSTLELGDSALYLCASSPLGTDQETQYFGPGTRLLVL.

This clone was counted once. The rearrangement joins TRBV5-4 to TRBJ2-1; no reliable D call. Germline V gene sequence: CDR1 SGHNT, CDR2 YYREEE (reference sequence). The CDR3 spans 12 residues. The V end was cut by 5 bases, the J end by 8 bases, with 11 bases between. The CDR3 is CASSHNTYEQFF. The CDR3 nucleotides read TGTGCCAGCAGTCATAACACCTATGAGCAGTTCTTC.

This rearrangement joins TRBV9 to TRBJ1-4; no clear D gene. CDR3 size: 14 residues. Germline CDR1 is SGDLS and CDR2 is YYNGEE. Trimming pared 3 bases from V and 8 bases from J, leaving 14 bases between. The CDR3 here is CASSDPLNSEKLFF. CDR3 in DNA: TGTGCCAGCAGCGACCCTCTTAACAGCGAAAAACTGTTTTTT. Looking up the rest from reference TRBV9 and TRBJ1-4 gives the full variable domain: DSGVTQTPKHLITATGQRVTLRCSPRSGDLSVYWYQQSLDQGLQFLIQYYNGEERAKGNILERFSAQQFPDLHSELNLSSLELGDSALYFCASSDPLNSEKLFFGSGTQLSVL.

The chain is built from TRBV27 and TRBJ2-2, with 7 positions matching TRBD1. Germline loops: CDR1 MNHEY, CDR2 SMNVEV (reference sequence). With V trimmed by 5 bases and J by 3 bases, 9 bases remained unmatched. The CDR3 is 16 amino acids. The CDR3 is CASSPTPTGHTGELFF. CDR3 nucleotide sequence: TGTGCCAGCAGTCCGACCCCGACAGGGCACACCGGGGAGCTGTTTTTT.

The chain links TRBV30 to TRBJ2-3; 10 bases match TRBD1. The CDR3 has 14 residues. Germline V CDR1 and CDR2: GTSNPN, SVGIG (reference sequence). Unmatched junction bases numbered 3, after V lost 0 bases and J lost 6 bases. The CDR3 DNA sequence: TGTGCCTGGAGTGTAGGGACAGGGGCCGATACGCAGTATTTT. The encoded protein is CAWSVGTGADTQYF.

The rearrangement joins TRBV9 to TRBJ2-7; D is unclear. This CDR3 has 13 residues. The germline gives CDR1 SGDLS, CDR2 YYNGEE. V lost 4 bases and J lost 2, with 10 bases in between. This chain's CDR3 is CASSPDNTYEQYF. In nucleotides, the CDR3 is TGTGCCAGCAGCCCAGACAATACCTACGAGCAGTACTTC.

The V gene is TRBV11-2, the J gene TRBJ2-3; TRBD2 aligns across 7 bases. Trimming took 3 bases from V and 4 from J; bases not matched to a gene: 4. The CDR3 loop spans 14 amino acids. Germline V gene sequence: CDR1 SGHAT, CDR2 FQNNGV. The CDR3 DNA is TGTGCCAGCAGCTTGGGGGGGGACGCAGATACGCAGTATTTT. Its protein is CASSLGGDADTQYF.

CDR3 residues: CAISESIEGSYEQYF. The CDR3 coding sequence is TGTGCCATCAGTGAGTCGATTGAGGGCTCCTACGAGCAGTACTTC. The chain is built from TRBV10-3 and TRBJ2-7; perhaps TRBD2 as D (5 bases). The CDR3 loop spans 15 amino acids. Trimming took off 0 bases at V and 0 bases at J, with 9 bases between the two ends. From germline, CDR1 is ENHRY and CDR2 SYGVKD.

V usage is TRBV10-1 and J usage is TRBJ2-1; no clear D. The CDR3 contains 15 residues. V lost 2 bases and J 8 bases, leaving 16 bases between the germline ends. Germline V gene data show CDR1 as WNHNN and CDR2 as SYGVQD (reference sequence). CDR3 sequence reads: CASSENLLSSDEQFF. The DNA for the CDR3 is TGCGCCAGCAGTGAGAACTTACTATCGTCAGATGAGCAGTTCTTC.